A selection of T cell receptor beta chains follows, all from one sample in a study of OX40 agonist ivuxolimab in advanced cancers. Assay used: immunoSEQ multiplex PCR; TCRdb lists only in-frame clones, some missing. The sample carries approximately 28,000 clones, over 70% recorded once. The source material was CD4+ or CD8+ T cells sorted from blood, sampled in a trial of the OX40 agonist ivuxolimab. All receptors come from an adult with an advanced solid tumor such as melanoma, head and neck, liver or kidney cancer. The conserved cysteine and the conserved F or W are not part of the CDR3 here. D genes are given only for firm matches.

CDR3 protein,D gene,CDR3 length,V gene
ASSADPRRGWEKLF,.,14,TRBV7-2
ASSEQGWSETQY,.,12,TRBV6-1
ASSPTDGYT,.,9,TRBV7-9
AWTKPQLPEKLF,.,12,TRBV30
ASSPSGQDNEQF,.,12,TRBV11-3
ASSAQTGTQETQY,.,13,TRBV10-1
ASSLRTDSTDTQY,.,13,TRBV27
ASRIGTVSYEQY,TRBD1,12,TRBV2
ASRTQQGAGYGYT,TRBD1,13,TRBV27
ASSVTGTITDTQY,.,13,TRBV9
ASSFGPAGEQY,.,11,TRBV11-3
AWSGVINQPQH,.,11,TRBV30
ASSMTEGNEKLF,.,12,TRBV19
ALQGDRQETQY,TRBD1,11,TRBV30
ASSIRTGDRGT,TRBD1,11,TRBV19
ASSYGRQDNSPLH,.,13,TRBV6-5
ASSPGDRIFSYNSPLH,.,16,TRBV11-2
AISEVGYEQY,.,10,TRBV10-3
ASREGGVSNQPQH,.,13,TRBV5-8
ASSARVTAASDKNIQY,.,16,TRBV6-1
ASSSRQGRANSPLH,TRBD1,14,TRBV7-2
ASSQMQVPREQY,.,12,TRBV14